The clone carrying this T cell receptor (beta chain) was counted a single time. This specimen comes from a study of blood T cell repertoires in COVID-19. Authors' processing steps: By means of reference gene primer amplification, nucleated cell counts were estimated. Sequencing was performed with immunoSEQ multiplex PCR; in TCRdb, only in-frame clones are kept and a portion is missing. The D gene and trimming were derived from the DNA, and the V and J assignments and clone size from that table. The repertoire includes 250,000 to 300,000 clones, 75% to 90% of them detected once, and 2% to 2.5% sits in the top ten. The CDR3 sequence is 15 residues long. Germline V gives CDR1 SGHTA, CDR2 FQGNSA. Germline trimming cut 5 bases from V and 2 bases from J; bases unmatched to any gene: 5.

The gene calls are TRBV7-2 and TRBJ2-3, with TRBD2 matching 9 bases. Sequencing was carried out using peripheral blood. The clonotype was recovered from a man aged 50 to 60 with acute or convalescent COVID-19. The CDR3 DNA is TGTGCCAGCAGCGTGAGCGGGGGGATCACAGATACGCAGTATTTT. It codes for CASSVSGGITDTQYF.